These 30 T cell receptor beta chains share one sample of origin, sequenced in a study of radiation and T cells in renal cell carcinoma. Regarding time point: blood 2 weeks post-SBRT. Treatment specified: 15 Gy SBRT to primary tumor, nephrectomy 4 weeks later. Using immunoSEQ multiplex PCR, the repertoire was profiled, and TCRdb retains in-frame clones only, with some absent. The sample carries some 130,000 clones, 88% recorded once. The sample here was blood, taken from a patient whose treatment included radiotherapy and nephrectomy. The receptors come from a woman aged 70-85 years with renal cell carcinoma.

As concerns this clone: The sample has other DNA sequences that encode this CDR3 too. The V call is TRBV5-1, the J call TRBJ2-5, with 9 nucleotides matching TRBD2. This CDR3 is built from 13 residues. The J segment lost 2 bases and the V segment lost 7 bases, leaving 3 bases of the junction unmatched. Germline V gene lookup returns CDR1 SGHRS and CDR2 YFSETQ. CDR3 residues: CASSRGGQETQYF. In DNA form, the CDR3 reads TGCGCCAGCTCGCGGGGGGGGCAAGAGACCCAGTACTTC.

In this sample, this clone turned up a few times. DNA of the CDR3: TGTGCCAGCAGCCAGGGGGTGGATCAGCCCCAGCATTTT. Protein: CASSQGVDQPQHF. The rearrangement uses TRBV6-5 and TRBJ1-5, with 7 bases aligning to TRBD1. Germline assignment: CDR1 MNHEY and CDR2 SVGAGI. The V gene end was trimmed by 6 bases and the J gene end by 5 bases; junction bases not matched to a gene: 4. The CDR3 is made up of 13 amino acids.

The chain carries TRBV19 and TRBJ2-7, with 7 bases that match TRBD1. Trimming cost V 5 bases and J 3 bases; bases outside gene matches: 4. The CDR3 is 13 residues long. The germline V gene encodes CDR1 LNHDA and CDR2 SQIVND (reference sequence). In DNA, the CDR3 is TGTGCCAGTAGTTGGGGACAGAGCTACGAGCAGTACTTC. Its protein product is CASSWGQSYEQYF.

V and J are TRBV30 and TRBJ1-4, with no clear D. The CDR3 extends over 12 amino acids. Germline-derived CDR1 and CDR2 are GTSNPN and SVGIG (reference sequence). Deletions cut 3 bases from V and 7 bases from J, with 9 bases between. The CDR3 bases are TGTGCCTGGAGCCCCGGTGCTGAAAAACTGTTTTTT. Translated: CAWSPGAEKLFF.

The chain recombines TRBV27 with TRBJ1-2; D possibly corresponds to TRBD1 (6 bases). This CDR3 comprises 13 residues. Germline loops: CDR1 MNHEY, CDR2 SMNVEV (reference sequence). The V end lost 7 bases, the J end lost 6 bases, and 15 bases lay between the germline ends. The CDR3 region is CASKGLGAHGYTF. CDR3 nucleotide sequence: TGTGCCAGCAAGGGCCTGGGGGCTCATGGCTACACCTTC.

V gene TRBV7-2 combines with J gene TRBJ1-1, with no clear D. There are 14 residues in the CDR3. Deletions cut 5 bases from V and 1 base from J, with 11 bases between. Per germline, CDR1 SGHTA and CDR2 FQGNSA. The CDR3 coding sequence is TGTGCCAGCAGCGCCCGGGCTTGGAACACTGAAGCTTTCTTT. Protein product: CASSARAWNTEAFF. The entire variable domain, with the rest obtained from reference TRBV7-2 and TRBJ1-1, is as follows: GAGVSQSPSNKVTEKGKDVELRCDPISGHTALYWYRQSLGQGLEFLIYFQGNSAPDKSGLPSDRFSAERTGGSVSTLTIQRTQQEDSAVYLCASSARAWNTEAFFGQGTRLTVV.

The chain recombines TRBV5-1 with TRBJ2-7; TRBD2 aligns across 10 bases. The CDR3 runs to 14 residues. Germline V gene lookup returns CDR1 SGHRS and CDR2 YFSETQ. Germline trimming cut 5 bases from V and 2 bases from J; bases unmatched to any gene: 4. Written as DNA, the CDR3 is TGCGCCAGCAGACTGCTAGCGGGGGCCTACGAGCAGTACTTC. Amino acids: CASRLLAGAYEQYF.

V and J are TRBV7-6 and TRBJ2-2; TRBD1 is a possible D gene (6 bases). CDR1 is SGHVS and CDR2 is FNYEAQ in the germline V gene. This CDR3 spans 16 amino acids. The ends were cut back, 7 bases at V and 4 bases at J, with 19 bases in the middle. CDR3 DNA sequence: TGTGCCAGCACCTCGATCGGGACAACTCCCACCGGGGAGCTGTTTTTT. Its protein is CASTSIGTTPTGELFF.

The gene calls are TRBV4-3 and TRBJ1-5; D gene uncertain. The CDR3 length is 15 residues. Germline CDR1 is LGHNA and CDR2 is YSLEER. V lost 1 base and J lost 1, with 8 bases in between. The CDR3 loop is CASSQVPGSNQPQHF. In DNA form, the CDR3 reads TGCGCCAGCAGCCAAGTCCCGGGCAGCAATCAGCCCCAGCATTTT.

The chain employs TRBV27 and TRBJ1-2; D might be TRBD1 (6 bases). Deletions cut 5 bases from V and 8 bases from J, with 15 bases between. Germline loops: CDR1 MNHEY, CDR2 SMNVEV (reference sequence). This CDR3 comprises 13 residues. The CDR3 DNA is TGTGCCAGCAGTGGGGGGACAAGATGGGGCTACACCTTC. Its protein product is CASSGGTRWGYTF.

The CDR3 loop reads CASSLAGGNEQYF. CDR3 nucleotides: TGTGCCAGCAGCTTAGCTGGAGGGAACGAGCAGTACTTC. The rearrangement links TRBV7-9 to TRBJ2-7; the D gene is possibly TRBD2 (6 bases). Trimming removed 0 bases from V and 5 bases from J, with 8 bases in between. Looked up from germline, CDR1 is SEHNR and CDR2 is FQNEAQ (reference sequence). The CDR3 runs to 13 residues.

The genes are TRBV28 and TRBJ1-6; unclear D gene. CDR3 length: 16 residues. Trimming pared 2 bases from V and 7 bases from J, leaving 15 bases between. From germline, CDR1 is MDHEN and CDR2 SYDVKM. The CDR3 here is CASSLDVPMTNSPLHF. The CDR3, as DNA: TGTGCCAGCAGTTTAGATGTGCCGATGACCAATTCACCCCTCCACTTT.

The chain combines TRBV13 with TRBJ2-2, with D unclear. CDR1 PRHDT and CDR2 FYEKMQ come from the germline V gene (reference sequence). The CDR3 length is 16 residues. Trimming took 3 bases from V and 0 from J, leaving 11 bases between them. The CDR3 nucleotides read TGTGCCAGCAGCTTTGAACAGAGTGCGAACACCGGGGAGCTGTTTTTT. Translated: CASSFEQSANTGELFF.

CDR3 protein: CASSSIRSPLHF. CDR3 nucleotide sequence: TGTGCCAGCAGTTCCATACGGTCACCCCTCCACTTT. The chain carries TRBV28 and TRBJ1-6; D is unresolved. The CDR3 extends over 12 amino acids. Germline assignment: CDR1 MDHEN and CDR2 SYDVKM. V lost 4 bases and J lost 10, with 8 bases in between.

V and J are TRBV4-2 and TRBJ2-7; the match to TRBD2 covers 10 bases. V shed 0 bases and J 6 bases; nucleotides not matched to a gene: 8. Germline V gene sequence: CDR1 LGHNA, CDR2 YNFKEQ. This CDR3 is 16 amino acids long. CDR3 in DNA: TGTGCCAGCAGCCAAGAGATAAGCGGGGGGGCCTCCGAGCAGTACTTC. Its translation is CASSQEISGGASEQYF.

The chain is built from TRBV5-6 and TRBJ2-1; 12 nucleotides line up with TRBD1. Per the germline V gene, CDR1 is SGHDT and CDR2 is YYEEEE. The V gene end was trimmed by 0 bases and the J gene end by 5 bases; junction bases not matched to a gene: 0. The CDR3 is made up of 15 amino acids. CDR3 nucleotides: TGTGCCAGCAGCTTGGGGGACAGGGGGCACAATGAGCAGTTCTTC. Amino acid sequence: CASSLGDRGHNEQFF.

The CDR3 here is CASRPRTGGWTEAFF. The CDR3 nucleotides read TGTGCCAGCAGACCTAGGACAGGGGGGTGGACTGAAGCTTTCTTT. The chain joins TRBV5-4 to TRBJ1-1; 10 bases are shared with TRBD1. The CDR3 contains 15 residues. Germline V gene lookup returns CDR1 SGHNT and CDR2 YYREEE (reference sequence). The junction had 9 bases not matched to a gene; V was cut back by 5 bases and J by 5 bases. The variable domain in full, with the rest retrieved from reference TRBV5-4 and TRBJ1-1, is ETGVTQSPTHLIKTRGQQVTLRCSSQSGHNTVSWYQQALGQGPQFIFQYYREEENGRGNFPPRFSGLQFPNYSSELNVNALELDDSALYLCASRPRTGGWTEAFFGQGTRLTVV.

J is TRBJ1-2 and V is TRBV28; no reliable D call. Germline V gives CDR1 MDHEN, CDR2 SYDVKM. With 1 base removed from V and 4 bases from J, the gap between germline ends came to 10 bases. The CDR3 covers 14 residues. CDR3 amino acids: CASSLSLVLYGYTF. For the CDR3, the DNA is TGTGCCAGCAGTTTATCGTTAGTACTCTATGGCTACACCTTC.

This chain connects TRBV19 to TRBJ1-3; D ambiguous. V was cut by 5 bases and J by 0 bases, with 20 bases left in between. The CDR3 length is 18 residues. Germline CDR1 reads LNHDA; CDR2 reads SQIVND (reference sequence). CDR3 sequence reads: CASSLGRTGATSGNTIYF. CDR3 nucleotide sequence: TGTGCCAGTAGTCTAGGGAGGACCGGAGCGACCTCTGGAAACACCATATATTTT.

The V call is TRBV2, the J call TRBJ2-2, with 7 bases fitting TRBD1. V lost 5 bases to trimming and J lost 6 bases; unmatched junction nucleotides: 6. Looked up from germline, CDR1 is SNHLY and CDR2 is FYNNEI. CDR3 length equals 14 residues. The CDR3 region is CASSFRQGPGELFF. CDR3 DNA: TGTGCCAGCAGTTTCAGACAGGGTCCCGGGGAGCTGTTTTTT.

This chain joins TRBV5-8 and TRBJ2-5; TRBD2 matches at 8 bases. V was clipped by 4 bases and J by 5 bases; unmatched bases: 10. The CDR3 has 15 residues. CDR1 and CDR2 from the germline V gene are SGHTS and YDEGEE. The CDR3 DNA sequence: TGTGCCAGCAGCACGGGACTAGGCCCCGGGGAGACCCAGTACTTC. This encodes CASSTGLGPGETQYF.

This rearrangement joins TRBV29-1 to TRBJ2-2; D is perhaps TRBD1 (5 bases). Germline V gives CDR1 SQVTM, CDR2 ANQGSEA. The germline V and J ends were trimmed by 6 bases and 0 bases, with 8 bases remaining between them. This CDR3 is built from 13 residues. CDR3 loop: CSVQGPNTGELFF. In DNA, the CDR3 is TGCAGCGTGCAGGGCCCGAACACCGGGGAGCTGTTTTTT.

The chain employs TRBV5-8 and TRBJ2-3; TRBD2 matches at 14 bases. The germline gives CDR1 SGHTS, CDR2 YDEGEE. With V trimmed by 2 bases and J by 6 bases, 5 bases remained unmatched. The CDR3 sequence is 16 residues long. As DNA, the CDR3 is TGTGCCAGCAGCTTCAGACTAGCGGGGGGGCAGGATACGCAGTATTTT. Its protein is CASSFRLAGGQDTQYF.

This chain uses TRBV18 with TRBJ1-2; TRBD1 matches at 8 bases. V shed 3 bases, J shed 4 bases, and the junction held 4 bases outside the gene matches. Germline loops: CDR1 KGHSH, CDR2 LQKENI. CDR3 size: 14 residues. This chain's CDR3 is CASSPETGAYGYTF. The CDR3 DNA reads TGTGCCAGCTCACCCGAGACAGGGGCCTATGGCTACACCTTC.

The chain is built from TRBV13 and TRBJ2-1; 12 positions match TRBD2. The CDR3 loop spans 16 amino acids. J gave up 0 bases and V 5 bases, and 2 bases lay outside the gene matches. Germline assignment: CDR1 PRHDT and CDR2 FYEKMQ (reference sequence). The DNA for the CDR3 is TGTGCCAGCAGCCCTAGCGGGGGGGCCTCCTACAATGAGCAGTTCTTC. It is translated as CASSPSGGASYNEQFF.

The CDR3 is CASSYRGMNTEAFF. The CDR3 region has the DNA TGTGCCAGCAGCTACAGGGGAATGAACACTGAAGCTTTCTTT. J is TRBJ1-1 and V is TRBV6-5; the match to TRBD1 covers 7 bases. This CDR3 spans 14 amino acids. V lost 6 bases to trimming and J lost 0 bases; unmatched junction nucleotides: 4. CDR1 and CDR2 (germline): MNHEY, SVGAGI.

This chain links TRBV7-9 with TRBJ2-4; D is perhaps TRBD1 (5 bases). V was trimmed by 1 base and J by 0 bases, leaving 13 bases between them. The germline V gene has CDR1 SEHNR and CDR2 FQNEAQ (reference sequence). The CDR3 length is 17 residues. The CDR3 bases are TGTGCCAGCAGCTTAGAGGAAAAGGGGTTAGCCAAAAACATTCAGTACTTC. Its translation is CASSLEEKGLAKNIQYF.

This chain links TRBV27 with TRBJ2-2; D unclear. From germline, CDR1 is MNHEY and CDR2 SMNVEV (reference sequence). This CDR3 is 14 amino acids long. Trimming cost V 6 bases and J 2 bases, with 10 bases left between them. CDR3 protein: CASRGQLNTGELFF. CDR3 DNA sequence: TGTGCCAGCAGAGGGCAGCTTAACACCGGGGAGCTGTTTTTT.

The genes are TRBV28 and TRBJ1-5, with D possibly TRBD1 on 5 matching bases. CDR1 and CDR2 (germline): MDHEN, SYDVKM. Trimming removed 1 base at V and 7 bases at J, with 11 bases between. The CDR3 runs to 14 residues. The DNA for the CDR3 is TGTGCCAGCAGTTTATCCGGGGCGGAGCAGCCCCAGCATTTT. This codes for CASSLSGAEQPQHF.

The J gene is TRBJ2-7, the V gene TRBV19; tentatively, D is TRBD2 (6 bases). The V gene's germline CDR1 is LNHDA and CDR2 SQIVND (reference sequence). Trimming left V 5 bases short and J 4 bases short, with 12 bases between. The CDR3 extends over 13 amino acids. The CDR3 region has the DNA TGTGCCAGTAGTTGGGCTGGGGGGTACGAGCAGTACTTC. This sequence encodes CASSWAGGYEQYF.